This T cell receptor (beta chain) was recovered during a study of T cells in Graves' hyperthyroidism and ophthalmopathy. This clonotype was observed at least ten times. Its antigen remains unidentified. This CDR3 contains 13 residues. The ends were cut back, 2 bases at V and 7 bases at J, with 6 bases in the middle. RNA transcripts provided the source from which TCR beta CDR3 regions were amplified. The HTBI set primed first-round TCR CDR3 RT-PCR. Via MiXCR, TCRdb re-called the multiplex PCR reads, giving one row per CDR3 protein. This sample has some 500,000 distinct CDR3 sequences, with roughly an eighth found just once. For the diagnoses, clinical symptoms, serum thyroxine and TRAb, thyroid ultrasound and orbital computed tomography were used. Study findings and constraints: By a 13 V-J model, ophthalmopathy was set apart from stable hyperthyroidism. Blood shared most expanded thyroid clonotypes above 0.001.

This sequence joins TRBV12-3 or TRBV12-4 and TRBJ1-6; no reliable D call. The specimen was blood. This receptor was taken from a woman aged 18-35 years with Graves' hyperthyroidism. The CDR3 protein is CASSLLDNSPLHF. DNA of the CDR3: TGTGCCAGCAGTTTATTAGACAATTCACCCCTCCACTTT.